This TCR beta chain originates from a study of blood T cells in healthy people across ages. This CDR3 is 18 amino acids long. J gave up 3 bases and V 5 bases, and 14 bases lay outside the gene matches. CDR1 is SGHTA and CDR2 is FQGTGA in the germline V gene. Through a sample-barcoded 5' primer and a J-beta primer mix, a second PCR was run for roughly 7 to 11 cycles. MiXCR, run by TCRdb on the 5' RACE reads, gives a single entry per CDR3 protein. The sample consists of about 1 million distinct CDR3 sequences, 40% to 45% of them appearing once. The source of this sequence is a woman aged 55-70 years in good health. The chain links TRBV7-3 to TRBJ2-5, with 11 bases aligning to TRBD2. Sequenced sample: blood. For the CDR3, the DNA is TGTGCCAGCAGCCGAGATAATGGACTAGCGGGCGGAGAAGAGACCCAGTACTTC. Translating it yields CASSRDNGLAGGEETQYF.